This T cell receptor (beta chain) originates from a study of vaccination and CD4 T cells after COVID-19. Study context: Cellular stimulation was performed using overlapping spike peptides derived from SARS-CoV-2, HCoV-NL63, HCoV-OC43 and HCoV-229E. Each control culture was treated with a CEFX pool, an HIV-1 Nef pool, or no peptide.

Sequenced with the Oncomine TCR Beta short-read assay was DNA taken from cultured CD4+ T cells. TCRdb redid the calling of the PCR reads with MiXCR, one entry per CDR3 protein. The sample records roughly 12,000 distinct CDR3 sequences, approximately 46% being singletons. This sample's treatment: approximately nine-day PBMC culture with coronavirus spike peptide pools or control peptides (ViraFEST assay). By negative selection, CD4+ T cells were isolated once culture had run for under 13 days. About this clonotype itself: The antigen remains unidentified.

Trimming shortened V by 2 bases and J by 2 bases, and 6 bases separated the two germline ends. CDR3 length: 12 residues. Looked up from germline, CDR1 is GTSNPN and CDR2 is SVGIG (reference sequence). J is TRBJ2-5 and V is TRBV30, with D unresolved. The origin of this receptor is a human donor who had recovered from COVID-19. Sequenced: CD4+ T cells from blood, cultured in vitro. CDR3 residues: CAWSQQQETQYF. The CDR3, as DNA: TGTGCCTGGAGTCAGCAACAAGAGACCCAGTACTTC. Based on the CDR3 plus reference TRBV30 and TRBJ2-5, the full variable domain is SQTIHQWPATLVQPVGSPLSLECTVEGTSNPNLYWYRQAAGRGLQLLFYSVGIGQISSEVPQNLSASRPQDRQFILSSKKLLLSDSGFYLCAWSQQQETQYFGPGTRLLVL.